One sample yielded the 27 T cell receptor beta chains listed below, sequenced in a study of blood T cell repertoires in COVID-19. Data came from immunoSEQ multiplex PCR; TCRdb stores just in-frame clones and leaves some out. The repertoire includes 150,000 to 200,000 clones, roughly 83% of them detected once, and about an eighth sits in the top ten. The specimen sequenced was PBMCs or T cells enriched from blood (not recorded which). Receptor source: a woman aged 60-70 years who had recovered from COVID-19.

This chain links TRBV30 with TRBJ2-7, with TRBD1 matching over 7 bases. Trimming removed 5 bases from V and 0 bases from J; junction bases left unmatched: 4. From germline, CDR1 is GTSNPN and CDR2 SVGIG (reference sequence). The CDR3 totals 13 residues. The CDR3 region has the DNA TGTGCCTGGGAGGGGGCGAGCTCCTACGAGCAGTACTTC. Protein product: CAWEGASSYEQYF. The full variable domain, in which reference TRBV30 and TRBJ2-7 provide the parts outside the CDR3, is SQTIHQWPATLVQPVGSPLSLECTVEGTSNPNLYWYRQAAGRGLQLLFYSVGIGQISSEVPQNLSASRPQDRQFILSSKKLLLSDSGFYLCAWEGASSYEQYFGPGTRLTVT.

This sequence joins TRBV19 and TRBJ2-1; 9 nucleotides align to TRBD1. CDR3 length: 14 residues. Germline CDR1 and CDR2: LNHDA and SQIVND (reference sequence). J was trimmed by 5 bases and V by 5 bases; bases with no gene match: 4. This chain's CDR3 is CASSGRTGDNEQFF. CDR3 nucleotides: TGTGCCAGTAGTGGAAGGACAGGGGACAATGAGCAGTTCTTC.

The CDR3 DNA reads TGCGCCAGCAGCCCACTAGCGGAGGCCTACAATGAGCAGTTCTTC. Translated, it gives CASSPLAEAYNEQFF. J is TRBJ2-1 and V is TRBV5-1; 8 positions agree with TRBD2. Germline-derived CDR1 and CDR2 are SGHRS and YFSETQ. Trimming cost V 4 bases and J 2 bases; bases outside gene matches: 5. The CDR3 totals 15 residues.

J is TRBJ2-5 and V is TRBV7-6; D ambiguous. CDR3 size: 15 residues. Germline V gene lookup returns CDR1 SGHVS and CDR2 FNYEAQ. V dropped 1 base and J dropped 4 bases, with 13 bases sitting between them. In nucleotides, the CDR3 is TGTGCCAGCAGCTTAGAGTATTCGGTGGTAGAGACCCAGTACTTC. Protein product: CASSLEYSVVETQYF.

The rearrangement uses TRBV5-1 and TRBJ1-1, with a weak D call TRBD1 (6 bases). Trimming shortened V by 0 bases and J by 5 bases, and 11 bases separated the two germline ends. The CDR3 is 14 residues long. Looked up from germline, CDR1 is SGHRS and CDR2 is YFSETQ. The CDR3 loop is CASSLGQAVTEAFF. In DNA form, the CDR3 reads TGCGCCAGCAGCTTGGGACAGGCGGTGACTGAAGCTTTCTTT.

This chain joins TRBV5-1 and TRBJ2-3; no clear D gene. The CDR3 is made up of 14 amino acids. From germline, CDR1 is SGHRS and CDR2 YFSETQ. Trimming shortened V by 0 bases and J by 5 bases, and 10 bases separated the two germline ends. The CDR3 sequence: CASSLGVTGDTQYF. In DNA form, the CDR3 reads TGCGCCAGCAGCTTGGGGGTGACGGGAGATACGCAGTATTTT.

The V and J genes are TRBV6-6 and TRBJ2-7; TRBD1 might be the D (6 bases). CDR3 length: 13 amino acids. The germline CDR1 and CDR2 sequences are MNHNY and SVGAGI (reference sequence). V was trimmed by 2 bases and J by 7 bases, leaving 12 bases between them. The CDR3 protein is CASSYRGTYEQYF. In DNA, the CDR3 is TGTGCCAGCAGTTACAGGGGGACATATGAGCAGTACTTC.

V is TRBV27 and J is TRBJ1-2; weak D call: TRBD1 (5 bases). Germline values: CDR1 MNHEY, CDR2 SMNVEV (reference sequence). This CDR3 region has 13 residues. V was shortened by 7 bases and J by 7 bases, with 16 bases between the two germline ends. CDR3 in amino acids: CASTAPGGGGYTF. The DNA of the CDR3 is TGTGCCAGCACTGCACCGGGGGGTGGTGGCTACACCTTC.

The V gene is TRBV21-1, the J gene TRBJ1-1. TRBV21-1 is flagged as a pseudogene. The CDR3 is 14 residues long. The CDR3 nucleotides read TGTGCCAGCAGAAGAGGCCCGCGGGACCCTGAAGCTTTCTTT. Its translation: CASRRGPRDPEAFF.

V and J are TRBV5-4 and TRBJ1-4; D not certain. The CDR3 totals 15 residues. In germline, CDR1 is SGHNT, CDR2 YYREEE (reference sequence). V was clipped by 4 bases and J by 0 bases, with 10 bases between them. Here the CDR3 DNA reads TGTGCCAGCAGCCCGGACTATGCAACTAATGAAAAACTGTTTTTT. Its protein is CASSPDYATNEKLFF.

The gene calls are TRBV5-1 and TRBJ2-3; a possible D gene is TRBD2 (5 bases). V dropped 4 bases and J dropped 1 base, with 13 bases sitting between them. The length of the CDR3 is 15 residues. In germline, CDR1 is SGHRS, CDR2 YFSETQ. As DNA, the CDR3 is TGCGCCAGCAGCACCAGCGGAGCCGGCACAGATACGCAGTATTTT. Its translation: CASSTSGAGTDTQYF.

The chain recombines TRBV14 with TRBJ2-2, with D perhaps matching TRBD2 (5 bases). V was trimmed by 0 bases and J by 9 bases, leaving 8 bases between them. Germline V gives CDR1 SGHDN, CDR2 FVKESK. This CDR3 comprises 13 residues. The CDR3 spells CASSQELDWELFF. For the CDR3, the DNA is TGTGCCAGCAGCCAAGAACTGGACTGGGAGCTGTTTTTT.

This chain joins TRBV7-9 and TRBJ2-3, with D possibly TRBD1 on 6 matching bases. Trimming removed 2 bases from V and 0 bases from J, with 9 bases in between. The CDR3 runs to 15 residues. Germline CDR1 SEHNR, CDR2 FQNEAQ (reference sequence). The CDR3 sequence: CASSLTGQSTDTQYF. The DNA of the CDR3 is TGTGCCAGCAGCTTAACGGGACAAAGCACAGATACGCAGTATTTT.

This chain connects TRBV9 to TRBJ1-2; D remains ambiguous. The CDR3 consists of 14 residues. V was pared by 3 bases and J by 9 bases, with 18 bases between. Looked up from germline, CDR1 is SGDLS and CDR2 is YYNGEE. CDR3 region: CASSAQRGAGRYTF. The CDR3 DNA follows: TGTGCCAGCAGCGCCCAACGGGGTGCCGGCCGCTACACCTTC.

The chain has TRBV5-5 and TRBJ2-4; 11 nucleotides line up with TRBD1. Trimming took 4 bases from V and 3 from J; bases not matched to a gene: 3. The germline gives CDR1 SGHKS, CDR2 YYEKEE (reference sequence). The CDR3 loop spans 15 amino acids. CDR3 protein: CASSTGTGGKNIQYF. The CDR3 DNA reads TGTGCCAGCAGCACTGGGACAGGGGGCAAAAACATTCAGTACTTC. The full variable domain, completed using reference TRBV5-5 and TRBJ2-4, is DAGVTQSPTHLIKTRGQQVTLRCSPISGHKSVSWYQQVLGQGPQFIFQYYEKEERGRGNFPDRFSARQFPNYSSELNVNALLLGDSALYLCASSTGTGGKNIQYFGAGTRLSVL.

The chain uses TRBV5-1 and TRBJ2-2; D might be TRBD2 (6 bases). V was shortened by 5 bases and J by 4 bases, with 15 bases between the two germline ends. CDR3 length equals 15 residues. CDR1 SGHRS and CDR2 YFSETQ come from the germline V gene. Here the CDR3 reads CASRGTLASTGELFF. CDR3 DNA sequence: TGCGCCAGCAGGGGGACTCTAGCGAGCACCGGGGAGCTGTTTTTT.

The V and J genes are TRBV18 and TRBJ1-1; D not resolved. With 0 bases removed from V and 1 base from J, the gap between germline ends came to 9 bases. Germline V gives CDR1 KGHSH, CDR2 LQKENI. The CDR3 length is 15 residues. The DNA for the CDR3 is TGTGCCAGCTCACCACCGATGCCGGGGAACACTGAAGCTTTCTTT. This gives the protein CASSPPMPGNTEAFF.

The V call is TRBV9, the J call TRBJ2-1, with 10 bases matching TRBD2. V lost 0 bases, J lost 7 bases, and 1 base stayed unmatched. This CDR3 is 14 amino acids long. The germline V gene has CDR1 SGDLS and CDR2 YYNGEE. CDR3 region: CASSVVAGGNEQFF. CDR3 DNA sequence: TGTGCCAGCAGCGTAGTAGCGGGAGGTAATGAGCAGTTCTTC.

The rearrangement links TRBV18 to TRBJ2-7, with TRBD2 as a possible D gene (6 bases). V lost 1 base and J lost 3, with 13 bases in between. This CDR3 region has 15 residues. CDR1 and CDR2 from the germline V gene are KGHSH and LQKENI. The chain's CDR3 is CASSPLSGGNYEQYF. CDR3 nucleotide sequence: TGTGCCAGCTCACCACTTAGCGGAGGTAACTACGAGCAGTACTTC.

The genes are TRBV10-1 and TRBJ2-2; the match to TRBD1 covers 7 bases. The V and J ends lost 2 bases and 6 bases, in that order; junction bases with no gene match: 6. The CDR3 consists of 15 residues. The V gene's germline CDR1 is WNHNN and CDR2 SYGVQD (reference sequence). Here the CDR3 reads CASSEEGARAGELFF. The CDR3, as DNA: TGCGCCAGCAGTGAGGAGGGGGCGCGGGCCGGGGAGCTGTTTTTT.

This chain uses TRBV6-5 with TRBJ1-1, with 7 nucleotides matching TRBD1. V trimming: 9 bases; J trimming: 1 base; junction bases outside the gene matches: 2. Germline CDR1 and CDR2: MNHEY and SVGAGI. The CDR3 runs to 12 residues. This CDR3 is CASRQGNTEAFF. CDR3 DNA: TGTGCCAGTAGACAGGGGAACACTGAAGCTTTCTTT.

The J gene is TRBJ1-2, the V gene TRBV27, with a tentative D call TRBD1 (5 bases). V shed 5 bases and J shed 4 bases, with 14 bases lying between them. This CDR3 comprises 14 residues. CDR1 MNHEY and CDR2 SMNVEV come from the germline V gene (reference sequence). In DNA, the CDR3 is TGTGCCAGCAGTCCAGGACATCTGGGCTATGGCTACACCTTC. It is translated as CASSPGHLGYGYTF.

The genes are TRBV6-5 and TRBJ1-2; possibly TRBD1 for D (5 bases). The V end lost 0 bases, the J end lost 3 bases, and 11 bases lay between the germline ends. CDR3 length equals 15 residues. Germline values: CDR1 MNHEY, CDR2 SVGAGI. In DNA, the CDR3 is TGTGCCAGCAGTTACTCTTTGGGACTCCACTATGGCTACACCTTC. Protein product: CASSYSLGLHYGYTF.

In its sample, this clone was seen a few times. This sequence joins TRBV5-1 and TRBJ1-3, with 7 bases aligning to TRBD1. Germline V gene lookup returns CDR1 SGHRS and CDR2 YFSETQ. V shed 4 bases, J shed 2 bases, and the junction held 9 bases outside the gene matches. This CDR3 has 16 residues. The CDR3 protein is CASSPPDRAAGNTIYF. For the CDR3, the DNA is TGCGCCAGCAGCCCACCAGACAGGGCGGCTGGAAACACCATATATTTT.

In its sample, this clone was seen a few times. J is TRBJ1-3 and V is TRBV11-2, with a possible D match to TRBD1 (5 bases). Trimming removed 2 bases from V and 2 bases from J, with 16 bases in between. Germline CDR1 is SGHAT and CDR2 is FQNNGV. The CDR3 is made up of 17 amino acids. CDR3 loop: CASSLRRQGITGNTIYF. The CDR3 nucleotides read TGTGCCAGCAGCTTAAGGCGCCAGGGCATTACTGGAAACACCATATATTTT.

This sequence joins TRBV29-1 and TRBJ1-5; D uncertain. Germline-derived CDR1 and CDR2 are SQVTM and ANQGSEA. Trimming removed 3 bases from V and 1 base from J, with 13 bases in between. The CDR3 is 15 residues long. The CDR3 DNA reads TGCAGCGTTGACCCAGCGGGAACCAGCAATCAGCCCCAGCATTTT. This codes for CSVDPAGTSNQPQHF.

This chain joins TRBV30 and TRBJ2-4; TRBD1 agrees at 7 bases. Germline loops: CDR1 GTSNPN, CDR2 SVGIG (reference sequence). V shed 3 bases, J shed 8 bases, and the junction held 7 bases outside the gene matches. CDR3 length: 13 amino acids. CDR3 nucleotide sequence: TGTGCCTGGAGCCCAAGGGGGCAGGACATTCAGTACTTC. Translated: CAWSPRGQDIQYF.